This T cell receptor beta chain was recorded in a study of beta chain features in type 1 diabetes. V lost 2 bases and J lost 2, with 7 bases in between. The CDR3 totals 15 residues. Germline V gene data show CDR1 as SGHTA and CDR2 as FQGNSA. Study-wide results and limits: The study found fewer insertions and more deletions at VDJ junctions in type 1 diabetes patients. TCRB CDR3s from Type 1 diabetes patients were moderately but significantly shorter in all four CD4+ subsets.

Turning to this clone: Its antigen is not identified.

Expressed TCRB transcripts were sequenced after all isolated RNA was converted to cDNA. Sequencing of stem cell-like memory T cell samples yielded some 950,000 reads on average. Data came from immunoSEQ multiplex PCR; TCRdb stores just in-frame clones and leaves some out. The data hold tens of thousands of clones, with around 45% observed a single time. The chain recombines TRBV7-2 with TRBJ2-6; tentative D call: TRBD2 (6 bases). This sequence originates from a man aged 25-45 years with type 1 diabetes. Source material: stem cell memory CD4+ T cells from blood. The CDR3 bases are TGTGCCAGCAGCTTAACGGGGGCTGGGGCCAACGTCCTGACTTTC. Translated, it gives CASSLTGAGANVLTF.